Listed below are T cell receptor beta chains from one sample, sequenced in a study of B cell selection in AIRE deficiency. TCRdb's copy holds only in-frame clones and misses some; the assay was immunoSEQ multiplex PCR. The sample lists under 30,000 clones, just under 97% occurring once. The material sequenced was CD4+CD127+ conventional T cells sorted from PBMCs. These receptors were taken from a human donor in good health. CDR3s include the opening cysteine and the closing phenylalanine or tryptophan. D genes are given only for firm matches. Size values are once, few and many counts, or a class for expanded clones, and some rows have none.

v_gene	j_gene	d_gene	abundance	CDR3aa	CDR3nt
TRBV7-2	TRBJ1-4	.	.	CASSSTGTNEKLFF	TGTGCCAGCAGCTCTACAGGGACTAATGAAAAACTGTTTTTT
TRBV30	TRBJ1-4	.	.	CAWSGRRLSATNEKLFF	TGTGCCTGGAGTGGGCGTCGTTTAAGTGCAACTAATGAAAAACTGTTTTTT
TRBV10-1	TRBJ2-2	TRBD1	.	CASGTGGLNTGELFF	TGCGCCAGCGGGACAGGGGGGCTGAACACCGGGGAGCTGTTTTTT
TRBV7-9	TRBJ1-4	TRBD1	few	CASSLEGGKKLFF	TGTGCCAGCAGCTTAGAAGGGGGCAAAAAACTGTTTTTT
TRBV19	TRBJ1-5	TRBD1	.	CASSGTGDGQPQHF	TGTGCCAGTAGCGGGACAGGGGACGGACAGCCCCAGCATTTT
TRBV10-1	TRBJ2-5	TRBD1	.	CASSEDRGQETQYF	TGCGCCAGCAGTGAGGACAGGGGGCAAGAGACCCAGTACTTC
TRBV28	TRBJ2-1	TRBD2	.	CASSETSGGINEQFF	TGTGCCAGCAGTGAGACTAGCGGGGGTATAAATGAGCAGTTCTTC
TRBV27	TRBJ1-2	.	.	CASSPVYRLGGYTF	TGTGCCAGCAGTCCCGTATACCGTCTGGGTGGCTACACCTTC
TRBV6-5	TRBJ2-5	TRBD2	.	CASSYSPAGERETQYF	TGTGCCAGCAGTTACTCGCCAGCGGGAGAGCGAGAGACCCAGTACTTC
TRBV12-5	TRBJ2-3	TRBD1	.	CASGQGQGADTQYF	TGTGCTAGTGGTCAAGGACAGGGAGCAGATACGCAGTATTTT
TRBV2	TRBJ2-5	TRBD2	.	CASSARTSVNRRETQYF	TGTGCCAGCAGTGCCAGGACTAGCGTCAACCGTCGAGAGACCCAGTACTTC
TRBV5-1	TRBJ2-7	TRBD1	.	CASSAGQGSSYEQYF	TGCGCCAGCAGCGCCGGACAGGGATCCTCCTACGAGCAGTACTTC
TRBV19	TRBJ2-3	.	.	CASSMTDTQYF	TGTGCCAGTAGTATGACTGATACGCAGTATTTT
TRBV4-1	TRBJ2-3	.	once	CASSQASPGFDTQYF	TGCGCCAGCAGCCAAGCATCTCCGGGTTTTGATACGCAGTATTTT
TRBV2	TRBJ2-1	.	.	CASRVQGGLWNEQFF	TGTGCCAGCAGGGTCCAAGGGGGGCTCTGGAATGAGCAGTTCTTC
TRBV15	TRBJ2-7	.	once	CATSRGRGGYYEQYF	TGTGCCACCAGCAGAGGCAGGGGCGGCTACTACGAGCAGTACTTC
TRBV7-9	TRBJ2-4	TRBD1	once	CASSLGQGPFIQYF	TGTGCCAGCAGCTTAGGACAGGGCCCTTTCATTCAGTACTTC
TRBV10-1	TRBJ2-2	.	.	CASSESAGELFF	TGCGCCAGCAGTGAGTCCGCCGGGGAGCTGTTTTTT
TRBV10-3	TRBJ1-2	.	.	CAISEGPGATYGYTF	TGTGCCATCAGTGAGGGCCCAGGGGCAACCTATGGCTACACCTTC
TRBV29-1	TRBJ1-1	.	.	CSVDLRGSWAEAFF	TGCAGCGTTGATCTCCGGGGGAGCTGGGCTGAAGCTTTCTTT
TRBV7-2	TRBJ2-5	.	.	CASSPRRAGGETQYF	TGTGCCAGCAGCCCCCGACGAGCGGGTGGGGAGACCCAGTACTTC
TRBV7-9	TRBJ1-5	.	few	CASSDHSNQPQHF	TGTGCCAGCAGCGACCATAGCAATCAGCCCCAGCATTTT
TRBV6-5	TRBJ1-6	.	.	CASSRPGANSPLHF	TGTGCCAGCAGTAGACCGGGAGCGAATTCACCCCTCCACTTT
TRBV4-2	TRBJ1-1	.	.	CASSQARGGLNTEAFF	TGTGCCAGCAGCCAAGCCAGGGGAGGACTGAACACTGAAGCTTTCTTT
TRBV7-9	TRBJ1-4	.	.	CASSFGGVGEKLFF	TGTGCCAGCAGCTTCGGAGGGGTGGGCGAAAAACTGTTTTTT
TRBV6-6	TRBJ1-3	.	.	CASSYSDGGNTIYF	TGTGCCAGCAGTTACTCGGACGGCGGAAACACCATATATTTT
TRBV5-1	TRBJ1-3	.	.	CASSLYQGNTIYF	TGCGCCAGCAGCTTGTATCAAGGGAACACCATATATTTT
TRBV18	TRBJ1-1	.	.	CASSPPWNTEAFF	TGTGCCAGCTCACCACCGTGGAACACTGAAGCTTTCTTT
TRBV5-1	TRBJ2-7	TRBD2	.	CASSWGGGPRDEQYF	TGCGCCAGCAGCTGGGGCGGGGGACCGAGGGACGAGCAGTACTTC
TRBV29-1	TRBJ2-1	TRBD1	.	CSVGDRGYDNEQFF	TGCAGCGTAGGGGACAGGGGGTATGACAATGAGCAGTTCTTC
TRBV30	TRBJ1-5	.	.	CAWSPQENQPQHF	TGTGCCTGGAGTCCTCAGGAGAATCAGCCCCAGCATTTT
TRBV6-5	TRBJ2-7	TRBD1	.	CASSYGDRFDEQYF	TGTGCCAGCAGTTACGGGGACAGGTTCGACGAGCAGTACTTC
TRBV5-6	TRBJ1-6	.	.	CASSLVSNSPLHF	TGTGCCAGCAGCTTGGTATCTAATTCACCCCTCCACTTT
TRBV19	TRBJ1-5	.	.	CASSPLDGYNQPQHF	TGTGCCAGTAGCCCGCTGGACGGTTACAATCAGCCCCAGCATTTT
TRBV5-1	TRBJ1-2	TRBD1	.	CASSLATGTGGAEGYTF	TGCGCCAGCAGCTTGGCTACCGGGACAGGGGGCGCGGAAGGCTACACCTTC
TRBV2	TRBJ2-1	TRBD2	once	CASSLSGGAYNEQFF	TGTGCCAGCAGTCTTAGCGGGGGGGCTTACAATGAGCAGTTCTTC
TRBV5-4	TRBJ2-7	.	.	CASRSDPTYEQYF	TGTGCCAGCCGGTCGGACCCTACCTACGAGCAGTACTTC
TRBV7-3	TRBJ2-1	.	.	CASSLEVANEQFF	TGTGCCAGCAGCTTGGAGGTCGCGAATGAGCAGTTCTTC
TRBV5-4	TRBJ2-5	TRBD2	.	CASSLKRGGSETQYF	TGTGCCAGCAGCTTGAAGCGGGGGGGCTCCGAGACCCAGTACTTC
TRBV9	TRBJ1-5	.	.	CASSFTGLTNQPQHF	TGTGCCAGCAGCTTTACGGGACTAACTAATCAGCCCCAGCATTTT
TRBV7-3	TRBJ2-1	.	.	CASSLRGRDRNEQFF	TGTGCCAGCAGCTTAAGGGGCAGGGACCGAAATGAGCAGTTCTTC
TRBV6-1	TRBJ2-7	TRBD1	.	CASSARTGPPYEQYF	TGTGCCAGCAGTGCTCGGACAGGGCCCCCCTACGAGCAGTACTTC
TRBV6-5	TRBJ1-1	.	.	CASSPILADTEAFF	TGTGCCAGCAGCCCAATATTAGCGGACACTGAAGCTTTCTTT
TRBV11-2	TRBJ1-1	TRBD1	once	CASSSGQANTEAFF	TGTGCCAGCAGTTCGGGACAGGCGAACACTGAAGCTTTCTTT
TRBV7-9	TRBJ1-1	TRBD1	.	CASSSDRGKAFF	TGTGCCAGCAGCTCGGACAGGGGGAAAGCTTTCTTT
TRBV5-5	TRBJ2-7	.	.	CASSLAWLASAYEQYF	TGTGCCAGCAGCTTGGCCTGGTTAGCTTCCGCTTACGAGCAGTACTTC
TRBV27	TRBJ1-5	.	.	CASSSRGETSNQPQHF	TGTGCCAGCAGTTCAAGAGGAGAGACTAGCAATCAGCCCCAGCATTTT
TRBV5-5	TRBJ2-7	.	.	CASSLEGRYEQYF	TGTGCCAGCAGCTTAGAAGGGAGGTACGAGCAGTACTTC
TRBV7-2	TRBJ1-2	.	.	CASSSDRRTYGYTF	TGTGCCAGCAGTTCCGACAGACGAACCTATGGCTACACCTTC
TRBV6-1	TRBJ1-1	TRBD1	.	CASSQTGASVEAFF	TGTGCCAGCAGCCAGACAGGGGCGAGTGTTGAAGCTTTCTTT
TRBV5-5	TRBJ2-5	.	.	CASSLIETQYF	TGTGCCAGCAGCTTGATCGAGACCCAGTACTTC
TRBV10-3	TRBJ2-7	TRBD2	.	CAIARLAGERAYEQYF	TGTGCCATCGCTAGACTAGCGGGAGAACGAGCCTACGAGCAGTACTTC
TRBV29-1	TRBJ1-1	.	.	CSVKGAEAFF	TGCAGCGTTAAAGGGGCTGAAGCTTTCTTT
TRBV10-1	TRBJ2-1	TRBD2	.	CASTPQDSGRRLSYNEQFF	TGCGCCAGCACTCCCCAGGATAGCGGGAGGAGGTTGTCCTACAATGAGCAGTTCTTC